By sample share, the clone carrying this T cell receptor gamma chain is hyperexpanded (1% or more). The data stem from a study of gamma-delta T cells after stem cell transplantation. TCRdb reprocessed the RT-PCR reads using CATT. The sample includes 1,000 to 1,200 gamma-chain clones, roughly 28% seen only once; the top ten take roughly 45%. Germline V gene sequence: CDR1 EGSNGY, CDR2 YDSYNSKV. Unmatched junction bases numbered 10, after V lost 5 bases and J lost 12 bases. This CDR3 is 11 amino acids long. The receptor's source is a human donor. It is not recorded whose cells these are; they may come from a transplant donor. The V gene is TRGV2, the J gene TRGJ1 or TRGJ2. The specimen sequenced was gamma-delta T cells. The CDR3 sequence is CATWAYAGKLF. The DNA for the CDR3 is TGTGCCACCTGGGCCTACGCGGGGAAACTCTTT.